This T cell receptor beta chain was captured in a study of blood T cell repertoires in COVID-19. CDR1 and CDR2 from the germline V gene are LNHDA and SQIVND (reference sequence). The trim removed 5 bases at V and 2 bases at J, leaving 6 bases unmatched. The CDR3 covers 14 residues. The assay was immunoSEQ multiplex PCR, and TCRdb's table has in-frame clones only and misses some. The sample lists under 350,000 clones, roughly 89% seen once, with under 2.5% in the top ten. This clone was counted only a few times. This clonotype originated in a woman aged 55-75 years who had recovered from COVID-19. Sequencing was performed on PBMCs or T cells enriched from blood (not recorded which). J is TRBJ2-7 and V is TRBV19, with TRBD1 identical over 7 bases. CDR3 in DNA: TGTGCCAGTAGTTCAACCGGGACAGCCTACGAGCAGTACTTC. This gives the protein CASSSTGTAYEQYF.